One and the same sample provided the 24 T cell receptor beta chains below, sequenced in a study of cytomegalovirus exposure and HLA in healthy donors. The PCR had 60 Vbeta and 13 Jbeta primers. The table came from immunoSEQ multiplex PCR; TCRdb's copy has only in-frame clones and leaves some out. The sample holds more than 150,000 clones, less than 90% seen once. Sequenced: PBMCs. These receptors were taken from a girl aged 10 to 17 in good health and CMV-seropositive.

This chain uses TRBV6-5 with TRBJ1-1; D unclear. V lost 0 bases, J lost 4 bases, and 9 bases lay in between. Germline assignment: CDR1 MNHEY and CDR2 SVGAGI. The CDR3 consists of 14 residues. CDR3 loop: CASSYSIGSTEAFF. CDR3 nucleotide sequence: TGTGCCAGCAGTTACTCGATAGGGAGCACTGAAGCTTTCTTT.

The chain has TRBV19 and TRBJ2-1; D might be TRBD2 (5 bases). V lost 6 bases to trimming and J lost 0 bases, with 9 bases between them. The CDR3 sequence is 14 residues long. CDR1 is LNHDA and CDR2 is SQIVND in the germline V gene (reference sequence). The CDR3 loop reads CASRERSSYNEQFF. Written as DNA, the CDR3 is TGTGCCAGTAGAGAGCGGAGCTCCTACAATGAGCAGTTCTTC.

This sequence joins TRBV6-1 and TRBJ2-3, with 14 bases matching TRBD2. CDR1 and CDR2 from the germline V gene are MNHNS and SASEGT. The CDR3 totals 16 residues. V lost 3 bases and J lost 6; bases outside the gene matches: 5. CDR3 loop: CASSERTSGRLDTQYF. As DNA, the CDR3 is TGTGCCAGCAGTGAGAGGACTAGCGGGAGGTTGGATACGCAGTATTTT.

The CDR3 spells CASSYSGDSYGYTF. Written as DNA, the CDR3 is TGTGCCAGCAGTTACTCCGGGGACTCCTATGGCTACACCTTC. This chain uses TRBV6-5 with TRBJ1-2; possible D gene TRBD1, 5 bases. V dropped 0 bases and J dropped 4 bases, with 9 bases sitting between them. The CDR3 loop spans 14 amino acids. The germline gives CDR1 MNHEY, CDR2 SVGAGI.

The V and J genes are TRBV6-5 and TRBJ2-7; D remains ambiguous. CDR1 is MNHEY and CDR2 is SVGAGI in the germline V gene. The CDR3 runs to 14 residues. With 0 bases removed from V and 4 bases from J, the gap between germline ends came to 10 bases. The CDR3 DNA follows: TGTGCCAGCAGTTACTCGATACTTTCGTACGAGCAGTACTTC. It encodes CASSYSILSYEQYF.

Notes on this clone: Other DNA sequences in the same sample also yield this CDR3. The chain employs TRBV10-1 and TRBJ2-1; 10 bases line up with TRBD1. The CDR3 runs 15 residues. CDR1 is WNHNN, CDR2 SYGVQD, per germline (reference sequence). Unmatched junction bases numbered 0, after V lost 0 bases and J lost 4 bases. This chain's CDR3 is CASSESGQGYNEQFF. DNA for the CDR3: TGCGCCAGCAGTGAGTCGGGACAGGGGTACAATGAGCAGTTCTTC.

The CDR3 bases are TGTGCCAGCACAAGGACAGCTAGCACAGATACGCAGTATTTT. Amino acids: CASTRTASTDTQYF. The chain recombines TRBV6-1 with TRBJ2-3, with D tentatively TRBD1 (6 bases). Germline V gene data show CDR1 as MNHNS and CDR2 as SASEGT. This CDR3 has 14 residues. Trimming removed 7 bases at V and 0 bases at J, with 11 bases between.

This clone was observed a few times. The chain has TRBV10-1 and TRBJ2-1; 10 nucleotides agree with TRBD2. Germline CDR1 reads WNHNN; CDR2 reads SYGVQD (reference sequence). The CDR3 loop spans 18 amino acids. V lost 6 bases to trimming and J lost 1 base; unmatched junction nucleotides: 12. The DNA of the CDR3 is TGCGCCAGCAGCGTGGGCCCGGGACTAGCGACATCCTACAATGAGCAGTTCTTC. Translation: CASSVGPGLATSYNEQFF.

This clone was seen only a few times. This sample includes further DNA sequences coding for the same CDR3. The rearrangement joins TRBV29-1 to TRBJ1-5, with TRBD1 identical over 7 bases. The length of the CDR3 is 13 residues. Germline CDR1 SQVTM, CDR2 ANQGSEA. The ends lost 3 bases at V and 7 bases at J; junction bases unmatched: 6. The DNA of the CDR3 is TGCAGCGTTGAGGGGCAGGGGGGACAGCCCCAGCATTTT. This translates into CSVEGQGGQPQHF.

In DNA, the CDR3 is TGCAGCGTTGAACGGGGATCGAACTATGGCTACACCTTC. It specifies CSVERGSNYGYTF. The chain uses TRBV29-1 and TRBJ1-2; D remains unclear. Germline loops: CDR1 SQVTM, CDR2 ANQGSEA. With 2 bases removed from V and 2 bases from J, the gap between germline ends came to 9 bases. The CDR3 has 13 residues.

V is TRBV19 and J is TRBJ1-1; TRBD1 aligns across 8 bases. The trim removed 7 bases at V and 4 bases at J, leaving 8 bases unmatched. Germline assignment: CDR1 LNHDA and CDR2 SQIVND (reference sequence). This CDR3 has 14 amino acids. The CDR3 nucleotides are TGTGCCAGTAACGGACAGGGTGCGGGCACTGAAGCTTTCTTT. As protein: CASNGQGAGTEAFF.

The V call is TRBV10-2, the J call TRBJ2-1; 9 positions agree with TRBD2. Per germline, CDR1 WSHSY and CDR2 SAAADI. Unmatched junction bases numbered 7, after V lost 6 bases and J lost 1 base. This CDR3 contains 16 residues. CDR3 sequence: CASRDPLAGSYNEQFF. CDR3 DNA: TGCGCCAGCAGGGATCCTCTAGCGGGATCCTACAATGAGCAGTTCTTC.

V usage is TRBV5-6 and J usage is TRBJ2-7, with D possibly TRBD1 on 6 matching bases. The CDR3 runs to 15 residues. Trimming shortened V by 4 bases and J by 3 bases, and 17 bases separated the two germline ends. Germline CDR1 is SGHDT and CDR2 is YYEEEE. CDR3 amino acids: CASSPPGHIFYEQYF. The CDR3 nucleotides read TGTGCCAGCAGCCCTCCGGGACACATATTCTACGAGCAGTACTTC.

The genes are TRBV15 and TRBJ1-4, with D maybe TRBD1 (6 bases). The CDR3 length is 13 residues. The V end lost 0 bases, the J end lost 11 bases, and 10 bases lay between the germline ends. The V gene's germline CDR1 is LNHNV and CDR2 YYDKDF (reference sequence). The CDR3 loop reads CATSRDSGVKLFF. As DNA, the CDR3 is TGTGCCACCAGCAGAGACTCAGGGGTGAAACTGTTTTTT.

This clone was counted a single time. This chain joins TRBV7-2 and TRBJ2-7, with D perhaps matching TRBD2 (5 bases). Germline CDR1 and CDR2: SGHTA and FQGNSA. Trimming cost V 3 bases and J 4 bases, with 13 bases left between them. The CDR3 length is 14 residues. The CDR3 nucleotides read TGTGCCAGCAGCTTCTTACCGGCGGGTTACGAGCAGTACTTC. This gives the protein CASSFLPAGYEQYF.

The V gene is TRBV6-1, the J gene TRBJ2-7; 10 bases fit TRBD1. The J segment lost 3 bases and the V segment lost 10 bases, leaving 9 bases of the junction unmatched. This CDR3 is 14 amino acids long. Germline values: CDR1 MNHNS, CDR2 SASEGT. The CDR3 region is CAISPGTGDYEQYF. CDR3 nucleotide sequence: TGTGCCATCTCCCCCGGGACAGGGGACTACGAGCAGTACTTC.

This chain links TRBV19 with TRBJ2-5, with TRBD1 matching over 7 bases. V lost 3 bases, J lost 3 bases, and 7 bases stayed unmatched. Germline V CDR1 and CDR2: LNHDA, SQIVND (reference sequence). The CDR3 spans 15 residues. CDR3 region: CASSIWDSRKETQYF. The CDR3 DNA is TGTGCCAGTAGTATCTGGGACAGCAGAAAAGAGACCCAGTACTTC. Drawing the rest from reference TRBV19 and TRBJ2-5, the complete variable domain is DGGITQSPKYLFRKEGQNVTLSCEQNLNHDAMYWYRQDPGQGLRLIYYSQIVNDFQKGDIAEGYSVSREKKESFPLTVTSAQKNPTAFYLCASSIWDSRKETQYFGPGTRLLVL.

The rearrangement joins TRBV18 to TRBJ2-3; 9 bases line up with TRBD1. The germline V gene has CDR1 KGHSH and CDR2 LQKENI. J lost 4 bases, V lost 1 base, and 6 bases had no gene match. The CDR3 is 16 residues long. Written as DNA, the CDR3 is TGTGCCAGCTCACCACAGGCGACAGGGGGTGCAGATACGCAGTATTTT. It specifies CASSPQATGGADTQYF.

The chain carries TRBV9 and TRBJ2-3; tentatively, D is TRBD1 (5 bases). The germline gives CDR1 SGDLS, CDR2 YYNGEE. V was clipped by 6 bases and J by 3 bases, with 17 bases between them. The CDR3 totals 15 residues. This CDR3 reads CASNKGKGYTDTQYF. CDR3 DNA sequence: TGTGCCAGCAATAAGGGGAAGGGTTATACAGATACGCAGTATTTT.

This chain connects TRBV10-3 to TRBJ2-5; 7 bases are shared with TRBD2. Germline loops: CDR1 ENHRY, CDR2 SYGVKD. The CDR3 consists of 17 residues. V shed 0 bases, J shed 5 bases, and the junction held 12 bases outside the gene matches. The CDR3 nucleotides read TGTGCCATCAGTGAGTCGTTGAGGGAGGGCCTCGGCGAGACCCAGTACTTC. It yields the protein CAISESLREGLGETQYF.

This clone turned up a few times. This sequence joins TRBV6-5 and TRBJ1-1; the D is unclear. Germline V CDR1 and CDR2: MNHEY, SVGAGI. Trimming took off 2 bases at V and 8 bases at J, with 6 bases between the two ends. CDR3 length: 11 amino acids. The CDR3 bases are TGTGCCAGCAGTTACGGCCCCGAAGCTTTCTTT. Its translation is CASSYGPEAFF.

The chain joins TRBV28 to TRBJ2-7, with 10 bases lining up with TRBD1. Germline V gives CDR1 MDHEN, CDR2 SYDVKM. The V and J ends lost 5 bases and 0 bases, in that order; junction bases with no gene match: 7. This CDR3 is built from 16 residues. The CDR3, as DNA: TGTGCCAGCAGTGGCCGGGACAGGGGACCCTCCTACGAGCAGTACTTC. It codes for CASSGRDRGPSYEQYF.

V gene TRBV19 combines with J gene TRBJ2-5, with TRBD1 matching over 10 bases. V gave up 4 bases and J gave up 5 bases; unmatched junction bases: 4. The CDR3 loop spans 14 amino acids. CDR1 and CDR2 from the germline V gene are LNHDA and SQIVND (reference sequence). The CDR3 is CASSKGTGVETQYF. CDR3 bases: TGTGCCAGTAGTAAGGGGACAGGGGTCGAGACCCAGTACTTC.

The rearrangement links TRBV7-3 to TRBJ1-1; 9 nucleotides agree with TRBD1. The CDR3 totals 13 residues. CDR1 and CDR2 (germline): SGHTA, FQGTGA. Germline trimming cut 5 bases from V and 5 bases from J; bases unmatched to any gene: 3. The CDR3, as DNA: TGTGCCAGCAGCACGACAGGGGGTACTGAAGCTTTCTTT. Protein sequence: CASSTTGGTEAFF.